What follows are 17 T cell receptor beta chains derived from one specimen sequenced in a study of blood T cell repertoires in COVID-19. Produced via immunoSEQ multiplex PCR; TCRdb's table is partial and in-frame only. The top ten clones hold over 50% of a sample with 65,000 or so clones, around 65% of them seen once. The sample comprised PBMCs or T cells enriched from blood (not recorded which). Receptors originate from a woman aged 55-75 years who had been exposed to COVID-19.

This clone was detected a few times. This chain links TRBV5-1 with TRBJ1-6; TRBD1 is a possible D gene (5 bases). CDR3 size: 16 residues. In germline, CDR1 is SGHRS, CDR2 YFSETQ. Trimming removed 1 base from V and 5 bases from J, with 13 bases in between. CDR3: CASSLTPGWNNSPLHF. CDR3 nucleotide sequence: TGCGCCAGCAGCTTGACCCCAGGGTGGAATAATTCACCCCTCCACTTT.

The chain couples TRBV27 to TRBJ2-1, with D possibly being TRBD2 (6 bases). This CDR3 spans 13 amino acids. Looked up from germline, CDR1 is MNHEY and CDR2 is SMNVEV (reference sequence). The V gene lost 2 bases and the J gene lost 9 bases, with 11 bases spanning the gap. CDR3 sequence: CASSLRGAVEQFF. The CDR3 nucleotides read TGTGCCAGCAGTTTACGCGGGGCAGTTGAGCAGTTCTTC.

V usage is TRBV7-2 and J usage is TRBJ1-6; D is undetermined. V was cut by 0 bases and J by 9 bases, with 6 bases left in between. Germline V gene data show CDR1 as SGHTA and CDR2 as FQGNSA. The CDR3 has 13 residues. CDR3 loop: CASSLATTSPLHF. The CDR3 coding sequence is TGTGCCAGCAGCTTAGCCACAACTTCACCCCTCCACTTT.

This rearrangement joins TRBV28 to TRBJ2-7; D possibly corresponds to TRBD1 (6 bases). CDR3 size: 13 residues. CDR1 and CDR2 (germline): MDHEN, SYDVKM. Trimming cost V 4 bases and J 2 bases, with 9 bases left between them. CDR3 protein: CASSWGQPYEQYF. In nucleotides, the CDR3 is TGTGCCAGCAGTTGGGGGCAACCCTACGAGCAGTACTTC.

The chain recombines TRBV7-8 with TRBJ1-4, with D perhaps TRBD1 (5 bases). Germline CDR1 SGHVS, CDR2 FQNEAQ. Trimming stripped 5 bases from V and 3 bases from J, with 10 bases between. The CDR3 sequence is 14 residues long. This CDR3 is CASSPTGANEKLFF. The CDR3 nucleotides are TGTGCCAGCAGCCCGACGGGGGCTAATGAAAAACTGTTTTTT.

The chain couples TRBV24-1 to TRBJ2-3, with 8 bases identical to TRBD2. Germline V gene sequence: CDR1 KGHDR, CDR2 SFDVKD. Trimming took 3 bases from V and 1 from J; bases not matched to a gene: 8. The CDR3 has 17 residues. CDR3 sequence: CATSDTLAGWGTDTQYF. CDR3 nucleotide sequence: TGTGCCACCAGTGATACGCTAGCGGGTTGGGGCACAGATACGCAGTATTTT.

This clone showed up just a few times. The chain couples TRBV6-6 to TRBJ2-7; no definite D call. The germline gives CDR1 MNHNY, CDR2 SVGAGI (reference sequence). The CDR3 totals 12 residues. V lost 2 bases, J lost 6 bases, and 8 bases lay in between. The CDR3 coding sequence is TGTGCCAGCAGTTACAGCCGGGTCGAGCAGTACTTC. It is translated as CASSYSRVEQYF.

The chain employs TRBV6-5 and TRBJ2-7, with a weak D call TRBD1 (5 bases). This CDR3 region has 13 residues. Germline V gives CDR1 MNHEY, CDR2 SVGAGI. V lost 4 bases and J lost 3, with 10 bases in between. This chain's CDR3 is CASSFSGNYEQYF. The CDR3 DNA reads as TGTGCCAGCAGTTTTTCAGGGAACTACGAGCAGTACTTC.

The chain is built from TRBV10-3 and TRBJ1-3; 8 bases are shared with TRBD1. The V gene's germline CDR1 is ENHRY and CDR2 SYGVKD. With V trimmed by 3 bases and J by 0 bases, 4 bases remained unmatched. The CDR3 totals 16 residues. CDR3 loop: CAISDRTGSSGNTIYF. The CDR3 bases are TGTGCCATCAGTGACAGGACAGGGAGCTCTGGAAACACCATATATTTT.

The chain combines TRBV27 with TRBJ2-7; 8 bases map to TRBD2. The germline V gene has CDR1 MNHEY and CDR2 SMNVEV (reference sequence). V gave up 0 bases and J gave up 5 bases; unmatched junction bases: 9. The CDR3 spans 16 residues. The CDR3 sequence: CASSLSPGGSKNEQYF. Written as DNA, the CDR3 is TGTGCCAGCAGTTTATCGCCGGGAGGGAGTAAGAACGAGCAGTACTTC.

The chain links TRBV5-1 to TRBJ1-2, with 9 bases lining up with TRBD1. This CDR3 spans 13 amino acids. The germline gives CDR1 SGHRS, CDR2 YFSETQ. Trimming took 4 bases from V and 4 from J; bases not matched to a gene: 2. CDR3 residues: CASSGGQGYGYTF. The DNA of the CDR3 is TGCGCCAGCAGCGGGGGACAGGGCTATGGCTACACCTTC.

J is TRBJ2-1 and V is TRBV7-3; D is perhaps TRBD2 (5 bases). The length of the CDR3 is 13 residues. V was trimmed by 5 bases and J by 5 bases, leaving 10 bases between them. The germline gives CDR1 SGHTA, CDR2 FQGTGA. CDR3 in amino acids: CASSTSRDNEQFF. DNA for the CDR3: TGTGCCAGCAGCACTAGTAGGGACAATGAGCAGTTCTTC.

CDR3 DNA sequence: TGTGCTAGTGGTCCTGCGCGACAGGGGCGCACTGAAGCTTTCTTT. It codes for CASGPARQGRTEAFF. This chain joins TRBV12-5 and TRBJ1-1; 8 positions agree with TRBD1. This CDR3 spans 15 amino acids. Germline values: CDR1 LGHNT, CDR2 FRNRAP. V lost 5 bases and J lost 4; bases outside the gene matches: 9.

This clone appeared a few times. The chain employs TRBV14 and TRBJ2-1; perhaps TRBD2 as D (6 bases). V dropped 6 bases and J dropped 1 base, with 13 bases sitting between them. This CDR3 is built from 15 residues. Germline lookup yields CDR1 SGHDN and CDR2 FVKESK. This chain's CDR3 is CASSPGTPSYNEQFF. CDR3 nucleotide sequence: TGTGCCAGCAGTCCCGGGACTCCATCCTACAATGAGCAGTTCTTC.

V gene TRBV28 combines with J gene TRBJ2-7, with D uncertain. The germline CDR1 and CDR2 sequences are MDHEN and SYDVKM. The V end was cut by 5 bases, the J end by 1 base, with 12 bases between. There are 14 residues in the CDR3. DNA of the CDR3: TGTGCCAGCAGTAGCCCCGGGTCATCCTACGAGCAGTACTTC. Residues: CASSSPGSSYEQYF.

The chain employs TRBV28 and TRBJ1-1, with D unresolved. Germline V gene sequence: CDR1 MDHEN, CDR2 SYDVKM. The CDR3 spans 12 residues. Trimming cost V 10 bases and J 1 base, with 10 bases left between them. The CDR3 DNA reads as TGTGCCACCAACATCAGGAACACTGAAGCTTTCTTT. Translated: CATNIRNTEAFF.

For the CDR3, the DNA is TGTGCCAGCAGCGCTCATGTCGAGGGGTGGGGCCGACAGGGGAACACTGAAGCTTTCTTT. Residues: CASSAHVEGWGRQGNTEAFF. The rearrangement uses TRBV9 and TRBJ1-1, with 7 bases that match TRBD1. The germline gives CDR1 SGDLS, CDR2 YYNGEE. The CDR3 sequence is 20 residues long. The V segment lost 3 bases and the J segment 1 base; nucleotides outside the gene matches: 21.